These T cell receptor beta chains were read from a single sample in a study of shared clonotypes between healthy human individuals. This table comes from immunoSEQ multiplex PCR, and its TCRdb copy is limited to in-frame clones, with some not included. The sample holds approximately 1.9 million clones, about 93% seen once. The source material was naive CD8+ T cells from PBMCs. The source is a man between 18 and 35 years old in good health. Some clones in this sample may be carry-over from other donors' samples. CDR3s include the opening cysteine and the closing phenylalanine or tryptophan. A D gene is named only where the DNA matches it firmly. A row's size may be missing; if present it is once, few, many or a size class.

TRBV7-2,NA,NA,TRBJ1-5,CASRGQNSNQPQHF
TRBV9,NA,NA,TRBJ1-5,CASSQDSGDQPQHF
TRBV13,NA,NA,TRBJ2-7,CASSLKQATYEQYF
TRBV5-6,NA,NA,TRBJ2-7,CASSYGTAQYF
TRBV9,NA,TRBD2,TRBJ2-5,CASTQGGGGGETQYF
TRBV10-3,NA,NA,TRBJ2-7,CAISDLGPDTGEGAYEQYF
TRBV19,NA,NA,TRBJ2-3,CASSKTTPTITDTQYF
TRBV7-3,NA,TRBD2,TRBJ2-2,CASSDPTSGVNTGELFF
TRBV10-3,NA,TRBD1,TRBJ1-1,CAISGTVNTEAFF
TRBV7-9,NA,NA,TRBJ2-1,CASSPSERGYNEQFF
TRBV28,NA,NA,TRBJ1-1,CASSLQLNTEAFF
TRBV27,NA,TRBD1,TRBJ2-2,CASNTGGKNGELFF
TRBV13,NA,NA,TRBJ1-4,CASSKDGGSLEKLFF
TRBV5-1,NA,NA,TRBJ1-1,CASRLSTVTEAFF
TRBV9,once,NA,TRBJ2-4,CASSWNYAQGNIQYF
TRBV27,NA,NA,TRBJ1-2,CASSSWRKGGGYTF
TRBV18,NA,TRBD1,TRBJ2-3,CASSPPAGGKDTDTQYF
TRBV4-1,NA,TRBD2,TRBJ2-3,CASSQPQAGWVMDTQYF
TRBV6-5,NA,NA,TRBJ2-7,CASSYEGREQYF
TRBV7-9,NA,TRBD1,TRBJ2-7,CASSHTGGAKSYEQYF
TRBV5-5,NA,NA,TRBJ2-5,CASSLRDTPSWTQYF
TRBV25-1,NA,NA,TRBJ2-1,CASSAPGGGSYNEQFF
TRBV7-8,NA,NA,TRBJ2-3,CASSPRGGTADTQYF
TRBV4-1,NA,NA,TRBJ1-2,CASSQGPQNGYTF
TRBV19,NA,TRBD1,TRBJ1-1,CASGGQGVGLNTEAFF
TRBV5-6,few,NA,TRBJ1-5,CASSLDGNQPQHF
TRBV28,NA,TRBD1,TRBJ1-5,CASSPRQGTYVLIQPQHF
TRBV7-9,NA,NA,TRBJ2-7,CASSPPLGYEQYF
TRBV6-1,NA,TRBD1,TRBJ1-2,CASSEAWTGTLGKGYTF
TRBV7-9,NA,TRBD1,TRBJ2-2,CASSPDRAGELFF
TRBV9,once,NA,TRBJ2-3,CASSLNRGLTDTQYF
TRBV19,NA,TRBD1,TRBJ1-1,CASSSPDRREAFF
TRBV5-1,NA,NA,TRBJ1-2,CASSVGLDYNYGYTF